These 27 T cell receptor beta chains share one sample of origin, sequenced in a study of T cell responses to AZD1222 COVID-19 vaccine. Profiled with immunoSEQ multiplex PCR; TCRdb holds only in-frame clones, not every one. The sample carries 110,000 to 150,000 clones, about 92% recorded once. Sequencing was performed on peripheral blood, taken after recovery from COVID-19. All receptors come from an adult who had recovered from COVID-19.

The V gene is TRBV12-2, the J gene TRBJ1-1; TRBD1 reflects the table's D call only, with no check against the DNA. TRBV12-2 is a documented pseudogene. CDR3 length: 14 residues. CDR3 nucleotides: TGTGCAAGTCGCAGACGACAGAAAAACACTGAAGCTTTCTTT. It is translated as CASRRRQKNTEAFF.

The chain employs TRBV21-1 and TRBJ2-7; whether TRBD1, the table's D call, matches the DNA was not checked. TRBV21-1 is labeled a pseudogene. The CDR3 covers 15 residues. CDR3 residues: CASSKDQGNWGEQYF. The CDR3 DNA is TGTGCCAGCAGCAAAGATCAGGGGAATTGGGGCGAGCAGTACTTC.

The rearrangement links TRBV19 to TRBJ1-2; 7 positions match TRBD1. The CDR3 length is 13 residues. With V trimmed by 8 bases and J by 4 bases, 7 bases remained unmatched. CDR1 and CDR2 (germline): LNHDA, SQIVND (reference sequence). CDR3 residues: CASWTGPGYGYTF. The CDR3 bases are TGTGCCAGTTGGACAGGCCCTGGCTATGGCTACACCTTC.

The chain combines TRBV3-1 (or the pseudogene TRBV3-2) with TRBJ1-5; D ambiguous. V was pared by 4 bases and J by 6 bases, with 10 bases between. Germline V gives CDR1 LGHDT, CDR2 YNNKEL (reference sequence). The CDR3 is 13 amino acids. The CDR3 sequence is CASSPGASQPQHF. The CDR3 DNA reads as TGTGCCAGCAGCCCAGGAGCGAGTCAGCCCCAGCATTTT.

The chain recombines TRBV5-4 with TRBJ2-3; the match to TRBD1 covers 8 bases. This CDR3 spans 17 amino acids. Per the germline V gene, CDR1 is SGHNT and CDR2 is YYREEE (reference sequence). V shed 0 bases and J 4 bases; nucleotides not matched to a gene: 10. In DNA, the CDR3 is TGTGCCAGCAGCTTGGCCGGGGCAGGGGGCTGGGCAGATACGCAGTATTTT. It translates to CASSLAGAGGWADTQYF. Full variable domain (rest looked up from reference TRBV5-4 and TRBJ2-3): ETGVTQSPTHLIKTRGQQVTLRCSSQSGHNTVSWYQQALGQGPQFIFQYYREEENGRGNFPPRFSGLQFPNYSSELNVNALELDDSALYLCASSLAGAGGWADTQYFGPGTRLTVL.

The V call is TRBV27, the J call TRBJ2-7, with a weak D call TRBD1 (5 bases). V was trimmed by 0 bases and J by 3 bases, leaving 15 bases between them. In germline, CDR1 is MNHEY, CDR2 SMNVEV (reference sequence). The CDR3 is made up of 16 amino acids. Here the CDR3 reads CASSLSWQGLNYEQYF. As DNA, the CDR3 is TGTGCCAGCAGTTTATCGTGGCAGGGTCTAAACTACGAGCAGTACTTC.

The chain has TRBV5-5 and TRBJ2-5, with 7 bases matching TRBD1. Germline V lookup: CDR1 SGHKS, CDR2 YYEKEE (reference sequence). The ends lost 1 base at V and 4 bases at J; junction bases unmatched: 4. The CDR3 runs 14 residues. The CDR3 coding sequence is TGTGCCAGCAGCTTGTTGAGGGGGCGAGAGACCCAGTACTTC. Translation gives CASSLLRGRETQYF.

This clone appeared a few times. This chain joins TRBV7-2 and TRBJ1-6; D is unclear. V gave up 4 bases and J gave up 8 bases, with 9 bases separating them. CDR3 length: 13 residues. Per the germline V gene, CDR1 is SGHTA and CDR2 is FQGNSA. CDR3 bases: TGTGCCAGCAGCTCTTTGTACCATTCACCCCTCCACTTT. This sequence encodes CASSSLYHSPLHF.

The J gene is TRBJ2-7, the V gene TRBV7-8; D call uncertain. V was shortened by 1 base and J by 2 bases, with 6 bases between the two germline ends. The CDR3 spans 13 residues. CDR1 and CDR2 (germline): SGHVS, FQNEAQ. CDR3 residues: CASSLGSAYEQYF. CDR3 bases: TGTGCCAGCAGCTTAGGCAGCGCCTACGAGCAGTACTTC.

The chain employs TRBV18 and TRBJ1-2; D might be TRBD1 (5 bases). CDR1 and CDR2 (germline): KGHSH, LQKENI. This CDR3 contains 17 residues. The V and J ends lost 3 bases and 2 bases respectively, with 19 bases between them. DNA of the CDR3: TGTGCCAGCTCACCGCGATCGGCGACAGCTCCAAACTATGGCTACACCTTC. Translated, it gives CASSPRSATAPNYGYTF.

The chain recombines TRBV11-2 with TRBJ1-2; no firm D call. CDR3 length: 14 residues. Germline loops: CDR1 SGHAT, CDR2 FQNNGV. Trimming shortened V by 2 bases and J by 3 bases, and 10 bases separated the two germline ends. Here the CDR3 reads CASSLNSGDYGYTF. CDR3 nucleotides: TGTGCCAGCAGCTTAAACAGCGGGGACTATGGCTACACCTTC. Complete variable domain (other parts from reference TRBV11-2 and TRBJ1-2): EAGVAQSPRYKIIEKRQSVAFWCNPISGHATLYWYQQILGQGPKLLIQFQNNGVVDDSQLPKDRFSAERLKGVDSTLKIQPAKLEDSAVYLCASSLNSGDYGYTFGSGTRLTVV.

V gene TRBV7-9 combines with J gene TRBJ1-1; possible D gene TRBD1, 6 bases. The germline V gene has CDR1 SEHNR and CDR2 FQNEAQ (reference sequence). With 1 base removed from V and 4 bases from J, the gap between germline ends came to 10 bases. This CDR3 region has 14 residues. The CDR3 loop reads CASSLGGGGTEAFF. CDR3 nucleotide sequence: TGTGCCAGCAGCTTAGGGGGAGGGGGCACTGAAGCTTTCTTT.

This sequence joins TRBV28 and TRBJ1-6, with D tentatively TRBD1 (5 bases). Germline V CDR1 and CDR2: MDHEN, SYDVKM. The CDR3 is 17 amino acids. V was clipped by 7 bases and J by 0 bases, with 16 bases between them. Here the CDR3 reads CASTRGEGSSYNSPLHF. CDR3 sequence (DNA): TGTGCCAGCACCCGGGGGGAGGGTAGCTCCTATAATTCACCCCTCCACTTT.

This clone was observed once. This sequence joins TRBV28 and TRBJ2-2; no definite D call. Trimming stripped 5 bases from V and 1 base from J, with 11 bases between. Per germline, CDR1 MDHEN and CDR2 SYDVKM. The CDR3 contains 15 residues. CDR3 in DNA: TGTGCCAGCAGTCCTTCACGGATGAACACCGGGGAGCTGTTTTTT. Its protein product is CASSPSRMNTGELFF.

V gene TRBV4-2 combines with J gene TRBJ2-1, with TRBD2 identical over 8 bases. The CDR3 has 17 amino acids. V lost 1 base, J lost 0 bases, and 5 bases stayed unmatched. Germline CDR1 reads LGHNA; CDR2 reads YNFKEQ. CDR3 coding DNA: TGTGCCAGCAGCCAAGTTAGCGGGGCGAGCTCCTACAATGAGCAGTTCTTC. This translates into CASSQVSGASSYNEQFF.

CDR3 DNA sequence: TGTGCCAGCAGTTACCAACAGAACTATGGCTACACCTTC. Protein product: CASSYQQNYGYTF. The J gene is TRBJ1-2, the V gene TRBV6-6; no definite D call. The CDR3 is made up of 13 amino acids. Trimming shortened V by 2 bases and J by 2 bases, and 6 bases separated the two germline ends. In germline, CDR1 is MNHNY, CDR2 SVGAGI (reference sequence).

The CDR3 is CASSEDPHSGRPANTGELFF. The CDR3 DNA sequence: TGTGCCAGCAGCGAGGACCCGCACAGCGGGAGACCAGCGAACACCGGGGAGCTGTTTTTT. The chain is built from TRBV9 and TRBJ2-2, with 8 bases aligning to TRBD2. This CDR3 is 20 amino acids long. The germline V gene encodes CDR1 SGDLS and CDR2 YYNGEE. Unmatched junction bases numbered 16, after V lost 3 bases and J lost 0 bases.

The chain joins TRBV2 to TRBJ2-1; tentative D call: TRBD1 (5 bases). This CDR3 has 13 amino acids. The germline CDR1 and CDR2 sequences are SNHLY and FYNNEI. The V end was cut by 4 bases, the J end by 10 bases, with 14 bases between. CDR3 in DNA: TGTGCCAGCAGTGGGGCTCACTCAGGGGAGCAGTTCTTC. Protein: CASSGAHSGEQFF.

This clone was seen more than once but under ten times. V gene TRBV5-1 combines with J gene TRBJ1-1; D remains ambiguous. CDR1 is SGHRS and CDR2 is YFSETQ in the germline V gene. Between the trimmed V and J ends, which lost 5 bases and 1 base, there was a span of 15 bases. The CDR3 sequence is 15 residues long. The CDR3 is CASRENPGSNTEAFF. CDR3 DNA sequence: TGCGCCAGCAGAGAAAACCCAGGATCGAACACTGAAGCTTTCTTT.

The chain joins TRBV7-9 to TRBJ2-3, with 7 bases that match TRBD2. CDR1 and CDR2 (germline): SEHNR, FQNEAQ (reference sequence). This CDR3 has 13 residues. Trimming cost V 8 bases and J 7 bases; bases outside gene matches: 9. CDR3 nucleotides: TGTGCCAGCCCCATAGGGGAGGGGAATACGCAGTATTTT. Protein: CASPIGEGNTQYF.

The rearrangement links TRBV2 to TRBJ1-1; tentatively, D is TRBD1 (5 bases). Trimming removed 2 bases at V and 4 bases at J, with 8 bases between. CDR3 size: 13 residues. CDR1 is SNHLY, CDR2 FYNNEI, per germline. CDR3 nucleotide sequence: TGTGCCAGCAGTGAAAGCAGGGCCACTGAAGCTTTCTTT. Its translation is CASSESRATEAFF.

This chain joins TRBV27 and TRBJ1-2; D is perhaps TRBD1 (6 bases). Germline V CDR1 and CDR2: MNHEY, SMNVEV (reference sequence). Between the trimmed V and J ends, which lost 6 bases and 4 bases, there was a span of 12 bases. The CDR3 covers 13 residues. CDR3 in amino acids: CASRRTEGYGYTF. In nucleotides, the CDR3 is TGTGCCAGCAGAAGGACAGAGGGCTATGGCTACACCTTC.

The genes are TRBV10-3 and TRBJ2-7, with TRBD2 matching 16 bases. CDR3 size: 19 residues. With 5 bases clipped from V and 4 bases from J, the junction kept 14 bases outside the gene matches. In germline, CDR1 is ENHRY, CDR2 SYGVKD. DNA for the CDR3: TGTGCCATCAGTTCCACAGGTGGGACTAGCGGGAGGGCCTCTTACGAGCAGTACTTC. It specifies CAISSTGGTSGRASYEQYF.

This chain uses TRBV4-1 with TRBJ1-2; D is possibly TRBD1 (6 bases). CDR3 size: 17 residues. V was clipped by 0 bases and J by 7 bases, with 21 bases between them. From germline, CDR1 is MGHRA and CDR2 YSYEKL. The CDR3 bases are TGCGCCAGCAGCCAAGAACCAACCGCGGGGGGGCGGGGTGGCTACACCTTC. This encodes CASSQEPTAGGRGGYTF.

The V gene is TRBV28, the J gene TRBJ1-4, with a possible D match to TRBD1 (6 bases). This CDR3 is 17 amino acids long. V was trimmed by 7 bases and J by 0 bases, leaving 18 bases between them. In germline, CDR1 is MDHEN, CDR2 SYDVKM. In nucleotides, the CDR3 is TGTGCCAGCACGGATAGTGGGGCAGGGGCAACTAATGAAAAACTGTTTTTT. It encodes CASTDSGAGATNEKLFF.

The chain uses TRBV3-1 (or the pseudogene TRBV3-2) and TRBJ2-1, with D uncertain. CDR1 is LGHDT and CDR2 is YNNKEL in the germline V gene (reference sequence). CDR3 length: 13 residues. V gave up 3 bases and J gave up 7 bases, with 10 bases separating them. The chain's CDR3 is CASSQSSPNEQFF. In nucleotides, the CDR3 is TGTGCCAGCAGCCAGAGTTCCCCGAATGAGCAGTTCTTC.

On this clone: The sample holds other DNA sequences that translate to the same CDR3. The genes are TRBV9 and TRBJ2-1, with no clear D. Per the germline V gene, CDR1 is SGDLS and CDR2 is YYNGEE. V was trimmed by 0 bases and J by 8 bases, leaving 9 bases between them. CDR3 length: 13 residues. This CDR3 is CASSVATLDEQFF. CDR3 nucleotide sequence: TGTGCCAGCAGCGTAGCGACTCTCGATGAGCAGTTCTTC.